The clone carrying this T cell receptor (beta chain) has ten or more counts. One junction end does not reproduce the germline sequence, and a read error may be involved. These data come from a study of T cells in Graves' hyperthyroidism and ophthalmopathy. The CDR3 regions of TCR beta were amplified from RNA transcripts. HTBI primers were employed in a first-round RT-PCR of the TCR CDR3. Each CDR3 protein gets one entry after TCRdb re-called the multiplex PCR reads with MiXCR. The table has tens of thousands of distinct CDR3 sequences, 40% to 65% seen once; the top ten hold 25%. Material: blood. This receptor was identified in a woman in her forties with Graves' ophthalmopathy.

The CDR3 DNA follows: TGCGCCAGCAGCCTGGGAGCAGCTACTGTAGCTTTCTTT. Translated: CASSLGAATVAFF. The V and J genes are TRBV5-1 and TRBJ1-1; the D is unclear. The CDR3 is 13 amino acids. Germline V lookup: CDR1 SGHRS, CDR2 YFSETQ.